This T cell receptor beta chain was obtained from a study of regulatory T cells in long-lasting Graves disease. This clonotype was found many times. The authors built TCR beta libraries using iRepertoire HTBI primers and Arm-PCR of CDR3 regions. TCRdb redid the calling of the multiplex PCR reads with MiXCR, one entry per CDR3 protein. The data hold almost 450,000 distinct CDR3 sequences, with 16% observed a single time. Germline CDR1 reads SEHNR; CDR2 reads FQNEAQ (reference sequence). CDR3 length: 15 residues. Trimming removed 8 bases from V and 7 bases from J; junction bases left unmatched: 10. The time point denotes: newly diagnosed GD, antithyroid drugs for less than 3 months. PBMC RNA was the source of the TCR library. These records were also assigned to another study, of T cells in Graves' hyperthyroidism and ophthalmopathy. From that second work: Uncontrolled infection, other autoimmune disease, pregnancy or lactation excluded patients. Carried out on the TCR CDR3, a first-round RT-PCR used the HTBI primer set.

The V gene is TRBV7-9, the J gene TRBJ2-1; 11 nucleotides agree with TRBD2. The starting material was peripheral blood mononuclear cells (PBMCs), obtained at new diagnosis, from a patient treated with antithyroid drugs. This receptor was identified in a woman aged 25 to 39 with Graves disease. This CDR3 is CASAQLAGVDNEQFF. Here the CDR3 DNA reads TGTGCCAGCGCCCAACTAGCGGGAGTCGATAATGAGCAGTTCTTC.